The subject of this entry is one T cell receptor (beta chain). Its specificity is not known. Germline V gene sequence: CDR1 SNHLY, CDR2 FYNNEI. The CDR3 extends over 15 amino acids. The J segment lost 3 bases and the V segment lost 6 bases, leaving 8 bases of the junction unmatched. This record belongs to a study of OX40 agonist ivuxolimab in advanced cancers. At the level of the study: Recorded diagnoses for dose-escalation patients were hepatocellular carcinoma, melanoma, renal cell or head and neck cancer. In three patients, partial responses were observed, one with hepatocellular carcinoma and two with cutaneous melanoma. Study-level findings and limits: Average numbers of expanded clones were greater in CD8+ T cells than in CD4+. Relatively little clonal expansion, among the lowest observed, appeared in partial responders at 0.1-3.0 mg/kg.

Data came from immunoSEQ multiplex PCR; TCRdb stores just in-frame clones and leaves some out. In the table there are around 70,000 clones, around 83% of which are singletons. This sequence originates from an adult with an advanced solid tumor such as melanoma, head and neck, liver or kidney cancer. The chain employs TRBV2 and TRBJ2-1; 7 nucleotides line up with TRBD1. The sample in question was CD4+ or CD8+ T cells sorted from blood, obtained in a trial of the OX40 agonist ivuxolimab. The CDR3 spells CASSRDSSNYNEQFF. The DNA for the CDR3 is TGTGCCAGCAGCCGGGACAGCTCGAACTACAATGAGCAGTTCTTC. The variable domain in full, with the rest retrieved from reference TRBV2 and TRBJ2-1, is EPEVTQTPSHQVTQMGQEVILRCVPISNHLYFYWYRQILGQKVEFLVSFYNNEISEKSEIFDDQFSVERPDGSNFTLKIRSTKLEDSAMYFCASSRDSSNYNEQFFGPGTRLTVL.